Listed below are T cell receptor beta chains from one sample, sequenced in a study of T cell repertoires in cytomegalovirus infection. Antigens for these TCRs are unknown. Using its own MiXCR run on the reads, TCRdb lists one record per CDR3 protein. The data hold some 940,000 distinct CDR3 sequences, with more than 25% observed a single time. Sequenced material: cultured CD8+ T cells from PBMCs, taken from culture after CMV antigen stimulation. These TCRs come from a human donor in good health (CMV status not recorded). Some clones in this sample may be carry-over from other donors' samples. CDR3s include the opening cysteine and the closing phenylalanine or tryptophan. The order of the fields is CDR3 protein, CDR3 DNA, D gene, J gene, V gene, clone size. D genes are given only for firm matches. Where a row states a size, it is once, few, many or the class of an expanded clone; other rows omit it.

CDR3 protein: CASSSSGQSRETQYF; CDR3 DNA: TGTGCCAGCAGCTCATCGGGACAGTCGCGGGAGACCCAGTACTTC; D gene: TRBD1; J gene: TRBJ2-5; V gene: TRBV7-9; clone size: .
CDR3 protein: CASGSFGTGDIYGYTF; CDR3 DNA: TGTGCCAGCGGCTCTTTTGGGACAGGGGATATCTATGGCTACACCTTC; D gene: TRBD1; J gene: TRBJ1-2; V gene: TRBV7-4; clone size: .
CDR3 protein: CASNQGSYNEQFF; CDR3 DNA: TGTGCCAGCAACCAGGGGAGCTACAATGAGCAGTTCTTC; D gene: .; J gene: TRBJ2-1; V gene: TRBV6-6; clone size: few
CDR3 protein: CASSYVGLGIREQFF; CDR3 DNA: TGTGCCAGCAGTTACGTGGGACTAGGGATTCGGGAGCAGTTCTTC; D gene: TRBD2; J gene: TRBJ2-1; V gene: TRBV6-2/TRBV6-3; clone size: .
CDR3 protein: CAVYSGGGYTF; CDR3 DNA: TGTGCCGTCTACTCTGGGGGTGGCTACACCTTC; D gene: .; J gene: TRBJ1-2; V gene: TRBV7-6; clone size: few
CDR3 protein: CASSETGLHTEAFF; CDR3 DNA: TGTGCCAGCAGCGAAACGGGCCTACACACTGAAGCTTTCTTT; D gene: .; J gene: TRBJ1-1; V gene: TRBV7-9; clone size: many
CDR3 protein: CASTYEASGGWNEQFF; CDR3 DNA: TGTGCCAGTACTTATGAGGCTAGCGGGGGGTGGAATGAGCAGTTCTTC; D gene: TRBD2; J gene: TRBJ2-1; V gene: TRBV19; clone size: .
CDR3 protein: CASSLAKGIAKNIQYF; CDR3 DNA: TGTGCCAGCAGTTTAGCGAAGGGGATAGCCAAAAACATTCAGTACTTC; D gene: .; J gene: TRBJ2-4; V gene: TRBV12-3/TRBV12-4; clone size: .
CDR3 protein: CASSLRQLGTGELFF; CDR3 DNA: TGTGCCAGCAGCTTACGACAGTTAGGGACCGGGGAGCTGTTTTTT; D gene: .; J gene: TRBJ2-2; V gene: TRBV7-6; clone size: .
CDR3 protein: CASSLGTATPEAFF; CDR3 DNA: TGTGCCAGCAGTTTGGGGACAGCGACTCCTGAAGCTTTCTTT; D gene: TRBD1; J gene: TRBJ1-1; V gene: TRBV27; clone size: many
CDR3 protein: CASSPSGTTRSYEQYF; CDR3 DNA: TGTGCCAGCAGTCCCTCCGGGACTACCCGATCCTACGAGCAGTACTTC; D gene: TRBD2; J gene: TRBJ2-7; V gene: TRBV6-5; clone size: .
CDR3 protein: CASSLSRGEKLFF; CDR3 DNA: TGTGCCAGCAGTTTATCCAGGGGTGAAAAACTGTTTTTT; D gene: .; J gene: TRBJ1-4; V gene: TRBV27; clone size: few
CDR3 protein: CASSLNFGLGVAGELFF; CDR3 DNA: TGTGCCAGCAGCTTAAATTTCGGCTTAGGGGTTGCCGGGGAGCTGTTTTTT; D gene: .; J gene: TRBJ2-2; V gene: TRBV7-6; clone size: .
CDR3 protein: CASSLAGDGLDF; CDR3 DNA: TGTGCCAGCAGCTTAGCAGGGGACGGCCTGGATTTT; D gene: .; J gene: TRBJ1-5; V gene: TRBV7-6; clone size: few
CDR3 protein: CASSSASGGRQETQYF; CDR3 DNA: TGTGCCAGCAGCTCCGCTAGCGGGGGCCGACAAGAGACCCAGTACTTC; D gene: TRBD2; J gene: TRBJ2-5; V gene: TRBV7-9; clone size: .
CDR3 protein: CASSLAHSPGPRYEQYF; CDR3 DNA: TGTGCCAGCAGCTTAGCGCACTCTCCAGGGCCTCGTTACGAGCAGTACTTC; D gene: .; J gene: TRBJ2-7; V gene: TRBV7-9; clone size: .
CDR3 protein: CVHFRKLPTGQLQETQYF; CDR3 DNA: TGTGTCCATTTCCGAAAACTACCAACCGGACAGCTCCAAGAGACCCAGTACTTC; D gene: .; J gene: TRBJ2-5; V gene: TRBV19; clone size: few
CDR3 protein: CSAPVGGSGGPRRNEQFF; CDR3 DNA: TGCAGTGCCCCCGTGGGTGGTAGCGGGGGGCCACGCCGCAATGAGCAGTTCTTC; D gene: TRBD2; J gene: TRBJ2-1; V gene: TRBV20-1; clone size: .
CDR3 protein: CASSVGTLRF; CDR3 DNA: TGTGCCAGCAGCGTAGGCACCCTTCGCTTC; D gene: .; J gene: TRBJ1-2; V gene: TRBV9; clone size: .
CDR3 protein: CASSIGQSNQPQHF; CDR3 DNA: TGTGCCAGTAGTATCGGGCAAAGCAATCAGCCCCAGCATTTT; D gene: .; J gene: TRBJ1-5; V gene: TRBV19; clone size: few
CDR3 protein: CAIGSWTSRSTDTQYF; CDR3 DNA: TGTGCCATCGGGAGTTGGACTAGCCGGAGCACAGATACGCAGTATTTT; D gene: TRBD2; J gene: TRBJ2-3; V gene: TRBV10-3; clone size: .
CDR3 protein: CASSDAGGGSYEQYF; CDR3 DNA: TGTGCCAGCAGTGATGCAGGGGGTGGCTCCTACGAGCAGTACTTC; D gene: TRBD1; J gene: TRBJ2-7; V gene: TRBV6-1; clone size: many
CDR3 protein: CASREPGLAGLQETQYF; CDR3 DNA: TGCGCCAGCAGGGAACCGGGACTAGCGGGGCTCCAAGAGACCCAGTACTTC; D gene: TRBD2; J gene: TRBJ2-5; V gene: TRBV5-1; clone size: many
CDR3 protein: CASRGGNNYGYTF; CDR3 DNA: TGTGCCAGCAGGGGGGGGAATAACTATGGCTACACCTTC; D gene: .; J gene: TRBJ1-2; V gene: TRBV7-8; clone size: many
CDR3 protein: CATAGGPGGGGPDTQYF; CDR3 DNA: TGTGCCACCGCAGGTGGGCCCGGGGGAGGTGGCCCAGATACGCAGTATTTT; D gene: .; J gene: TRBJ2-3; V gene: TRBV24-1; clone size: few
CDR3 protein: CASSRLAGGPSEQFF; CDR3 DNA: TGTGCCAGCAGCCGACTAGCGGGGGGACCCAGCGAGCAGTTCTTC; D gene: TRBD2; J gene: TRBJ2-1; V gene: TRBV7-8; clone size: many
CDR3 protein: CASSLSAGLALDEQFF; CDR3 DNA: TGTGCCAGCAGTTTATCGGCGGGACTAGCGTTAGATGAGCAGTTCTTC; D gene: TRBD2; J gene: TRBJ2-1; V gene: TRBV12-3/TRBV12-4; clone size: .
CDR3 protein: CASSFLVSQGNTGELFF; CDR3 DNA: TGCGCCAGCAGCTTTTTAGTCTCCCAGGGCAACACCGGGGAGCTGTTTTTT; D gene: .; J gene: TRBJ2-2; V gene: TRBV5-1; clone size: few
CDR3 protein: CSVLSWDRGLSEQYF; CDR3 DNA: TGCAGCGTATTGTCCTGGGACAGGGGGCTAAGCGAGCAGTACTTC; D gene: TRBD1; J gene: TRBJ2-7; V gene: TRBV29-1; clone size: .
CDR3 protein: CASSLLYEKLFF; CDR3 DNA: TGTGCCAGCAGTTTATTGTATGAAAAACTGTTTTTT; D gene: .; J gene: TRBJ1-4; V gene: TRBV12-3/TRBV12-4; clone size: few
CDR3 protein: CASSTTGGIEQFF; CDR3 DNA: TGTGCCAGCAGTACCACAGGGGGCATTGAGCAGTTCTTC; D gene: TRBD1; J gene: TRBJ2-1; V gene: TRBV7-9; clone size: once
CDR3 protein: CASTRTGDLDEQYF; CDR3 DNA: TGTGCCAGCACCCGGACAGGGGACTTGGATGAGCAGTACTTC; D gene: TRBD1; J gene: TRBJ2-7; V gene: TRBV13; clone size: once
CDR3 protein: CASSHGQGGNYEQYF; CDR3 DNA: TGTGCCAGCAGCCACGGACAGGGGGGTAACTACGAGCAGTACTTC; D gene: TRBD1; J gene: TRBJ2-7; V gene: TRBV14; clone size: .
CDR3 protein: CASRGTVVSPSNQPQHF; CDR3 DNA: TGTGCCAGTAGAGGGACAGTCGTTTCACCTAGCAATCAGCCCCAGCATTTT; D gene: TRBD1; J gene: TRBJ1-5; V gene: TRBV19; clone size: .
CDR3 protein: CASSIEDFSYNEQFF; CDR3 DNA: TGTGCCAGTAGTATCGAGGACTTTTCCTACAATGAGCAGTTCTTC; D gene: .; J gene: TRBJ2-1; V gene: TRBV19; clone size: few
CDR3 protein: CASSSTTFGHEQYF; CDR3 DNA: TGTGCCAGCAGCTCGACAACCTTTGGACACGAGCAGTACTTC; D gene: .; J gene: TRBJ2-7; V gene: TRBV5-8; clone size: .
CDR3 protein: CASSWGVTSGYTF; CDR3 DNA: TGTGCCAGCAGTTGGGGGGTTACTAGTGGCTACACCTTC; D gene: .; J gene: TRBJ1-2; V gene: TRBV27; clone size: .
CDR3 protein: CASNDGRRKETQYF; CDR3 DNA: TGTGCCAGCAACGATGGTAGGAGAAAAGAGACCCAGTACTTC; D gene: .; J gene: TRBJ2-5; V gene: TRBV7-9; clone size: few
CDR3 protein: CASSPTSGGALEQFF; CDR3 DNA: TGTGCCAGCAGCCCCACTAGCGGGGGGGCTCTTGAGCAGTTCTTC; D gene: TRBD2; J gene: TRBJ2-1; V gene: TRBV12-3/TRBV12-4; clone size: .
CDR3 protein: CASSTREETYQETQYF; CDR3 DNA: TGTGCCAGTAGTACCCGGGAGGAAACTTACCAAGAGACCCAGTACTTC; D gene: TRBD2; J gene: TRBJ2-5; V gene: TRBV19; clone size: few
CDR3 protein: CASSLGTGSTEAFF; CDR3 DNA: TGTGCCAGCAGCTTAGGGACAGGGTCCACTGAAGCTTTCTTT; D gene: TRBD1; J gene: TRBJ1-1; V gene: TRBV7-2; clone size: many
CDR3 protein: CSASETGGFYGYTF; CDR3 DNA: TGCAGTGCTAGCGAGACAGGGGGCTTCTATGGCTACACCTTC; D gene: TRBD1; J gene: TRBJ1-2; V gene: TRBV20-1; clone size: .
CDR3 protein: CASSLGGTPLYEQYF; CDR3 DNA: TGTGCCAGCAGCTTAGGGGGGACCCCTTTGTACGAGCAGTACTTC; D gene: .; J gene: TRBJ2-7; V gene: TRBV7-9; clone size: few
CDR3 protein: CASSEAAGLLHQHF; CDR3 DNA: TGTGCCAGCAGTGAAGCGGCAGGTTTGTTGCACCAGCATTTT; D gene: .; J gene: TRBJ1-5; V gene: TRBV2; clone size: .
CDR3 protein: CASSGQFRAFF; CDR3 DNA: TGTGCCAGCTCGGGACAGTTTAGGGCTTTCTTT; D gene: TRBD1; J gene: TRBJ1-1; V gene: TRBV6-5; clone size: many
CDR3 protein: CASTNPVNTEAFF; CDR3 DNA: TGTGCCAGCACAAACCCAGTGAACACTGAAGCTTTCTTT; D gene: .; J gene: TRBJ1-1; V gene: TRBV6-2/TRBV6-3; clone size: few